This TCR beta chain was sequenced during a study of regulatory T cells in long-lasting Graves disease. This clonotype was counted many times. Time point in this sample: newly diagnosed GD, antithyroid drugs for less than 3 months. Scientists built the TCR library using RNA that was extracted from PBMCs. Diagnoses of Graves' disease were made by American Thyroid Association guidelines. An endocrinology department in Xi'an, China, supplied the patients. Building of the TCR beta libraries involved iRepertoire HTBI primers and Arm-PCR of CDR3 regions. TCRdb re-called the multiplex PCR reads with MiXCR, one entry per CDR3 protein. This sample has about 400,000 distinct CDR3 sequences, with roughly a sixth found just once. This clonotype was sampled from a female donor with Graves disease. Here the sequenced sample was peripheral blood mononuclear cells (PBMCs), taken at new diagnosis, from a patient treated with antithyroid drugs.

CDR3: CASTKVAGSGGLTDTQYF. In DNA form, the CDR3 reads TGTGCCAGCACCAAAGTCGCGGGTAGCGGGGGGCTCACAGATACGCAGTATTTT. The chain uses TRBV6-1 and TRBJ2-3; the match to TRBD2 covers 10 bases. Trimming cost V 7 bases and J 2 bases; bases outside gene matches: 15. Per the germline V gene, CDR1 is MNHNS and CDR2 is SASEGT. The CDR3 sequence is 18 residues long.